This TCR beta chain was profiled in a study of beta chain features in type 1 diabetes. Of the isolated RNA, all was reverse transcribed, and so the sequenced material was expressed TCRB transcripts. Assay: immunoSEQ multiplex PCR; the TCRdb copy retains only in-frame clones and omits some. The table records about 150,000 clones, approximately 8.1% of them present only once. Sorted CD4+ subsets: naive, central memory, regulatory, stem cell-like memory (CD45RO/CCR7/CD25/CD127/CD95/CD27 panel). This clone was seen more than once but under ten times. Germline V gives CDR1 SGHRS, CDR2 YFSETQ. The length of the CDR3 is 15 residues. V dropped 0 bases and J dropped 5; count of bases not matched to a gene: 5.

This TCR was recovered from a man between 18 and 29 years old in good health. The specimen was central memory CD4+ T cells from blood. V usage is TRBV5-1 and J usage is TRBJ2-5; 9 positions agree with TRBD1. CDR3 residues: CASSLAGQGRETQYF. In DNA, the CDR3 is TGCGCCAGCAGCTTGGCGGGACAGGGCAGGGAGACCCAGTACTTC.